This TCR beta chain is from a study of T cells in Graves' hyperthyroidism and ophthalmopathy. General observations from the study: Among clonotypes expanded in thyroid above 0.001, most were also found in blood.

Amplified TCR beta CDR3 regions came from RNA transcripts. HTBI primers were employed in a first-round RT-PCR of the TCR CDR3. TCRdb itself ran the multiplex PCR reads through MiXCR, one entry per CDR3 protein. In the table there are around 600,000 distinct CDR3 sequences, 14% of which are singletons. In this sample, this clonotype turned up many times. What it binds is not known. The germline V gene has CDR1 SNHLY and CDR2 FYNNEI. V was shortened by 7 bases and J by 1 base, with 10 bases between the two germline ends. The CDR3 contains 13 residues. This sequence joins TRBV2 and TRBJ1-1; perhaps TRBD1 as D (5 bases). Sequences were obtained from blood. This clonotype was sampled from a woman between 18 and 29 years old with Graves' ophthalmopathy. CDR3 sequence: CASTTRENTEAFF. The CDR3 DNA reads as TGTGCCAGCACGACCAGGGAGAACACTGAAGCTTTCTTT.